These 30 T cell receptor beta chains share one sample of origin, sequenced in a study of blood T cell repertoires in COVID-19. Clones were sequenced by immunoSEQ multiplex PCR, and TCRdb holds only the in-frame ones, with some missing. The table lists 100,000 to 150,000 clones, under 95% of them singletons. The sequencing input was peripheral blood. The source is a man aged 50 to 59 with active COVID-19.

This chain connects TRBV5-1 to TRBJ2-1; 9 bases agree with TRBD1. The length of the CDR3 is 16 residues. Losses at the gene ends were 4 bases for V and 7 bases for J; bases not matched to a gene: 12. The germline CDR1 and CDR2 sequences are SGHRS and YFSETQ. CDR3 bases: TGCGCCAGCAGCCCGAAGGGGGGACAGGGTTTAAATGAGCAGTTCTTC. Its translation is CASSPKGGQGLNEQFF.

V usage is TRBV6-2 or TRBV6-3 and J usage is TRBJ2-2; D is ambiguous. The CDR3 has 15 amino acids. Per the germline V gene, CDR1 is MNHEY and CDR2 is SVGEGT. The V gene lost 5 bases and the J gene lost 4 bases, with 14 bases spanning the gap. CDR3 sequence: CASSSYYITTGELFF. The CDR3 DNA follows: TGTGCCAGCAGTAGCTACTACATCACCACCGGGGAGCTGTTTTTT.

The chain carries TRBV11-2 and TRBJ2-7; TRBD1 agrees at 7 bases. With V trimmed by 2 bases and J by 1 base, 5 bases remained unmatched. Germline CDR1 reads SGHAT; CDR2 reads FQNNGV. CDR3 length: 15 amino acids. Written as DNA, the CDR3 is TGTGCCAGCAGCTTATACCGGGACAGTTCCTACGAGCAGTACTTC. It specifies CASSLYRDSSYEQYF.

CDR3 nucleotides: TGTGCCTGGAGTGGAGGAGAGACCCAGTACTTC. It codes for CAWSGGETQYF. V gene TRBV30 combines with J gene TRBJ2-5; D not resolved. The CDR3 contains 11 residues. Per the germline V gene, CDR1 is GTSNPN and CDR2 is SVGIG (reference sequence). V was shortened by 1 base and J by 4 bases, with 4 bases between the two germline ends.

As concerns this clone: This CDR3 is also generated by other DNA sequences in the sample. J is TRBJ1-1 and V is TRBV9, with no clear D. The V gene lost 0 bases and the J gene lost 2 bases, with 8 bases spanning the gap. This CDR3 comprises 14 residues. Germline CDR1 and CDR2: SGDLS and YYNGEE. CDR3 bases: TGTGCCAGCAGCGTAGGAACAGCAAACACTGAAGCTTTCTTT. Its translation: CASSVGTANTEAFF. The variable domain in full, completed from reference TRBV9 and TRBJ1-1, reads DSGVTQTPKHLITATGQRVTLRCSPRSGDLSVYWYQQSLDQGLQFLIQYYNGEERAKGNILERFSAQQFPDLHSELNLSSLELGDSALYFCASSVGTANTEAFFGQGTRLTVV.

This clone was observed a few times. The chain recombines TRBV12-3 or TRBV12-4 with TRBJ2-1; D unclear. Trimming cost V 3 bases and J 8 bases, with 11 bases left between them. The length of the CDR3 is 13 residues. The CDR3 region is CASSLAQPHEQFF. CDR3 DNA: TGTGCCAGCAGTTTGGCACAGCCCCATGAGCAGTTCTTC.

The chain links TRBV5-6 to TRBJ1-1, with a possible D match to TRBD1 (6 bases). The V and J ends lost 6 bases and 11 bases respectively, with 23 bases between them. Per germline, CDR1 SGHDT and CDR2 YYEEEE. This CDR3 spans 14 amino acids. The CDR3 nucleotides read TGTGCCAGCAACCATTTGAACGACAGGTTCAGCGCTTTCTTT. Amino acid sequence: CASNHLNDRFSAFF.

This rearrangement joins TRBV5-1 to TRBJ1-2, with D perhaps matching TRBD1 (5 bases). Trimming removed 4 bases at V and 8 bases at J, with 15 bases between. The length of the CDR3 is 13 residues. CDR1 and CDR2 from the germline V gene are SGHRS and YFSETQ. The CDR3 region is CASSEIGGRGYTF. CDR3 sequence (DNA): TGCGCCAGCAGCGAGATCGGGGGACGAGGCTACACCTTC.

The V call is TRBV5-4, the J call TRBJ2-2, with 12 bases lining up with TRBD2. The length of the CDR3 is 16 residues. CDR1 and CDR2 (germline): SGHNT, YYREEE (reference sequence). V dropped 5 bases and J dropped 3; count of bases not matched to a gene: 5. CDR3 bases: TGTGCCAGCAGTCGTGGACTAGCGGGATACACCGGGGAGCTGTTTTTT. Its translation is CASSRGLAGYTGELFF.

The gene calls are TRBV5-4 and TRBJ1-3, with D perhaps TRBD1 (6 bases). V was trimmed by 4 bases and J by 0 bases, leaving 14 bases between them. Germline V gene lookup returns CDR1 SGHNT and CDR2 YYREEE (reference sequence). The length of the CDR3 is 16 residues. The CDR3 spells CASSPTPDSSGNTIYF. The CDR3 region has the DNA TGTGCCAGCAGCCCGACCCCGGACAGCTCTGGAAACACCATATATTTT.

The chain employs TRBV7-8 and TRBJ1-6; D not certain. The CDR3 totals 14 residues. Trimming pared 1 base from V and 8 bases from J, leaving 9 bases between. Germline V gene lookup returns CDR1 SGHVS and CDR2 FQNEAQ. CDR3 bases: TGTGCCAGCAGCTTAGAACAGAGGGATTCACCCCTCCACTTT. This sequence encodes CASSLEQRDSPLHF.

The J gene is TRBJ2-1, the V gene TRBV7-9; 9 bases are shared with TRBD2. Unmatched junction bases numbered 10, after V lost 2 bases and J lost 8 bases. Germline V gives CDR1 SEHNR, CDR2 FQNEAQ (reference sequence). The CDR3 consists of 16 residues. The CDR3 DNA is TGTGCCAGCAGCTTATTGGGGCTAGCGGGATTCGATGAGCAGTTCTTC. Residues: CASSLLGLAGFDEQFF. The whole variable domain, filled in from reference TRBV7-9 and TRBJ2-1, reads DTGVSQNPRHKITKRGQNVTFRCDPISEHNRLYWYRQTLGQGPEFLTYFQNEAQLEKSRLLSDRFSAERPKGSFSTLEIQRTEQGDSAMYLCASSLLGLAGFDEQFFGPGTRLTVL.

The chain combines TRBV27 with TRBJ2-7, with 9 bases identical to TRBD1. The germline CDR1 and CDR2 sequences are MNHEY and SMNVEV (reference sequence). Trimming cost V 9 bases and J 5 bases; bases outside gene matches: 11. The CDR3 length is 14 residues. The CDR3 is CARQYSGQGNEQYV. CDR3 DNA: TGTGCCAGACAATATTCCGGACAGGGGAACGAGCAGTACGTC.

The chain couples TRBV9 to TRBJ2-2, with 9 nucleotides matching TRBD1. CDR1 is SGDLS and CDR2 is YYNGEE in the germline V gene. The CDR3 spans 15 residues. V shed 4 bases and J 6 bases; nucleotides not matched to a gene: 7. The CDR3 coding sequence is TGTGCCAGCAGCTCGCGGACAGGGGTCGCCGGGGAGCTGTTTTTT. Amino acids: CASSSRTGVAGELFF.

The rearrangement joins TRBV10-1 to TRBJ1-2; D uncertain. Germline V gene data show CDR1 as WNHNN and CDR2 as SYGVQD (reference sequence). The CDR3 runs 13 residues. Trimming cost V 5 bases and J 1 base, with 8 bases left between them. CDR3 nucleotide sequence: TGCGCCAGCAGTCCAACTATTAACTATGGCTACACCTTC. It codes for CASSPTINYGYTF.

The chain combines TRBV11-1 with TRBJ2-5; TRBD2 aligns across 11 bases. The CDR3 has 16 residues. The ends lost 1 base at V and 2 bases at J; junction bases unmatched: 3. Germline CDR1 SGHAT, CDR2 FQDESV (reference sequence). The CDR3 region is CASSLGLAGGQETQYF. CDR3 bases: TGTGCCAGCAGCTTAGGTCTAGCGGGGGGACAAGAGACCCAGTACTTC.

V and J are TRBV6-6 and TRBJ2-1; TRBD2 agrees at 8 bases. This CDR3 spans 17 amino acids. After removal of 5 bases from V and 9 bases from J, the junction contained 18 bases not matched to a gene. Germline assignment: CDR1 MNHNY and CDR2 SVGAGI (reference sequence). CDR3 sequence reads: CASSRERASGRVVEQFF. The CDR3, as DNA: TGTGCCAGCAGTCGCGAGAGGGCGAGCGGGAGAGTGGTTGAGCAGTTCTTC.

A few counts support this clone. The chain recombines TRBV18 with TRBJ1-4, with TRBD1 as a possible D gene (5 bases). Trimming pared 6 bases from V and 7 bases from J, leaving 6 bases between. The CDR3 is 11 residues long. Germline lookup yields CDR1 KGHSH and CDR2 LQKENI. The CDR3 loop is CASSGGEKLFF. The CDR3 bases are TGTGCCAGCTCGGGGGGTGAAAAACTGTTTTTT.

The CDR3 spells CASRGGVSYGYTF. CDR3 in DNA: TGTGCCAGCAGGGGGGGGGTGTCCTATGGCTACACCTTC. The chain recombines TRBV12-3 or TRBV12-4 with TRBJ1-2, with D possibly matching TRBD1 (5 bases). V was pared by 6 bases and J by 4 bases, with 12 bases between. The CDR3 runs to 13 residues.

The V gene is TRBV30, the J gene TRBJ1-3; perhaps TRBD1 as D (5 bases). The V and J ends lost 1 base and 2 bases respectively, with 15 bases between them. CDR1 is GTSNPN, CDR2 SVGIG, per germline (reference sequence). The CDR3 length is 16 residues. The CDR3 reads CAWSGTWGGPGNTIYF. CDR3 bases: TGTGCCTGGAGTGGGACTTGGGGGGGTCCTGGAAACACCATATATTTT. Full variable domain (remainder filled in from reference TRBV30 and TRBJ1-3): SQTIHQWPATLVQPVGSPLSLECTVEGTSNPNLYWYRQAAGRGLQLLFYSVGIGQISSEVPQNLSASRPQDRQFILSSKKLLLSDSGFYLCAWSGTWGGPGNTIYFGEGSWLTVV.

The chain couples TRBV5-4 to TRBJ2-1, with a weak D call TRBD2 (5 bases). There are 15 residues in the CDR3. Germline CDR1 and CDR2: SGHNT and YYREEE (reference sequence). The V end was cut by 3 bases, the J end by 0 bases, with 10 bases between. CDR3 loop: CASSSTGSSYNEQFF. CDR3 coding DNA: TGTGCCAGCAGCTCCACGGGGAGCTCCTACAATGAGCAGTTCTTC.

The chain recombines TRBV5-1 with TRBJ2-1, with 11 nucleotides matching TRBD2. CDR1 is SGHRS, CDR2 YFSETQ, per germline. The CDR3 loop spans 16 amino acids. V lost 4 bases and J lost 1; bases outside the gene matches: 4. Written as DNA, the CDR3 is TGCGCCAGCAGCACTAGCGGGAGTAAGTCCTACAATGAGCAGTTCTTC. This gives the protein CASSTSGSKSYNEQFF.

The chain carries TRBV7-9 and TRBJ2-5, with 7 nucleotides matching TRBD1. This CDR3 region has 14 residues. The V gene end was trimmed by 10 bases and the J gene end by 4 bases; junction bases not matched to a gene: 12. CDR1 SEHNR and CDR2 FQNEAQ come from the germline V gene (reference sequence). CDR3 protein: CAIPDRSGGETQYF. The CDR3 DNA reads TGTGCCATTCCGGACAGGTCGGGTGGAGAGACCCAGTACTTC. The full variable domain, completed using reference TRBV7-9 and TRBJ2-5, is DTGVSQNPRHKITKRGQNVTFRCDPISEHNRLYWYRQTLGQGPEFLTYFQNEAQLEKSRLLSDRFSAERPKGSFSTLEIQRTEQGDSAMYLCAIPDRSGGETQYFGPGTRLLVL.

The chain is built from TRBV11-2 and TRBJ1-2, with TRBD1 identical over 7 bases. V shed 1 base and J 2 bases; nucleotides not matched to a gene: 10. Germline CDR1 reads SGHAT; CDR2 reads FQNNGV. This CDR3 has 17 residues. The CDR3 loop is CASSLGPGGLSNYGYTF. The CDR3 DNA reads as TGTGCCAGCAGCTTAGGGCCAGGGGGGCTTTCCAACTATGGCTACACCTTC.

This rearrangement joins TRBV9 to TRBJ2-5; TRBD2 matches at 11 bases. CDR3 size: 16 residues. The V gene's germline CDR1 is SGDLS and CDR2 YYNGEE. After removal of 3 bases from V and 2 bases from J, the junction contained 6 bases not matched to a gene. The CDR3: CASSGLAGGPQETQYF. CDR3 nucleotide sequence: TGTGCCAGCAGCGGTTTAGCGGGGGGGCCGCAAGAGACCCAGTACTTC.

The chain couples TRBV6-5 to TRBJ2-1, with D possibly being TRBD2 (6 bases). This CDR3 is 13 amino acids long. Germline lookup yields CDR1 MNHEY and CDR2 SVGAGI. The germline V and J ends were trimmed by 2 bases and 6 bases, with 8 bases remaining between them. The CDR3 protein is CASSYGRPNEQFF. The CDR3, as DNA: TGTGCCAGCAGTTACGGGAGGCCCAATGAGCAGTTCTTC.

This chain's CDR3 is CASSLSGGGPGTGELFF. Written as DNA, the CDR3 is TGTGCCAGCAGTTTATCGGGCGGGGGGCCGGGGACCGGGGAGCTGTTTTTT. The chain couples TRBV27 to TRBJ2-2; 8 bases fit TRBD2. The CDR3 totals 17 residues. Germline-derived CDR1 and CDR2 are MNHEY and SMNVEV (reference sequence). With 0 bases clipped from V and 5 bases from J, the junction kept 8 bases outside the gene matches.

The rearrangement links TRBV19 to TRBJ1-6, with a possible D match to TRBD1 (5 bases). V lost 6 bases and J lost 7, with 10 bases in between. The CDR3 consists of 13 residues. Germline V lookup: CDR1 LNHDA, CDR2 SQIVND (reference sequence). CDR3 sequence: CASRGRANSPLHF. The DNA of the CDR3 is TGTGCCAGTAGGGGCAGGGCCAATTCACCCCTCCACTTT.

This clone was seen only a few times. This sequence joins TRBV4-1 and TRBJ2-7; 9 nucleotides line up with TRBD2. Germline V lookup: CDR1 MGHRA, CDR2 YSYEKL. Trimming cost V 1 base and J 2 bases; bases outside gene matches: 15. The CDR3 is 19 residues long. The CDR3 nucleotides are TGCGCCAGCAGCCAAGGTGGGGGATTAGCGGGGGAGCCTACCTACGAGCAGTACTTC. This translates into CASSQGGGLAGEPTYEQYF.

The chain carries TRBV2 and TRBJ1-1, with D perhaps TRBD1 (6 bases). The CDR3 is made up of 13 amino acids. V was pared by 4 bases and J by 1 base, with 7 bases between. The germline V gene has CDR1 SNHLY and CDR2 FYNNEI. CDR3 nucleotides: TGTGCCAGCAGTGGGACAGCGAACACTGAAGCTTTCTTT. Protein sequence: CASSGTANTEAFF.